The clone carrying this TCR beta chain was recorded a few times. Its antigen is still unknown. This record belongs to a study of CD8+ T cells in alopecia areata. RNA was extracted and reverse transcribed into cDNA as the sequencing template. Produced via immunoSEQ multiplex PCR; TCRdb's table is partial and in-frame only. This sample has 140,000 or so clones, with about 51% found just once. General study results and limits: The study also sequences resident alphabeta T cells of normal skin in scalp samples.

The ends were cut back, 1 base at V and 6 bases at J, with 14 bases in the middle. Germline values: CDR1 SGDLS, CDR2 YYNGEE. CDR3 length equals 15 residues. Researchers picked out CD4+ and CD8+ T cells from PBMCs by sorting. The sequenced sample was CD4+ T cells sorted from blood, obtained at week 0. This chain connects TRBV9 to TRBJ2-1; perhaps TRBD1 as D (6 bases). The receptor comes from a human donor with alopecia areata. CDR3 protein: CASSVKGVEGNEQFF. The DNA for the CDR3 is TGTGCCAGCAGCGTAAAGGGGGTTGAAGGCAATGAGCAGTTCTTC.